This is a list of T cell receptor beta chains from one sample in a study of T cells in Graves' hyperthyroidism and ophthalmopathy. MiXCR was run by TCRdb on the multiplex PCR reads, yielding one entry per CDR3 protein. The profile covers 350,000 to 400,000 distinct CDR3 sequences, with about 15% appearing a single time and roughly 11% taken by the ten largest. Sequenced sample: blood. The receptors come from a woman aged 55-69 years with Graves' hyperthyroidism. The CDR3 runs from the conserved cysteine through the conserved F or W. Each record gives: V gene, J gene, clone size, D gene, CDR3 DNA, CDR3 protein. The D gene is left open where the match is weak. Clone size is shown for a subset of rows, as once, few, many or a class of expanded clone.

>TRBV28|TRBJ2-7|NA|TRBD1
TGTGCCAGCAGTGAACCAGGGACAGGGGTCTACGAGCAGTACTTC
CASSEPGTGVYEQYF
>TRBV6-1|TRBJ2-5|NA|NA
TGTGCCAGCAGTTCCAAGAGTACAGGGTCCCAAGAGACCCAGTACTTC
CASSSKSTGSQETQYF
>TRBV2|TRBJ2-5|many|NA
TGTGCCAGCAGGAACTCCTTGGGGCAAAAGACCCAGTACTTC
CASRNSLGQKTQYF
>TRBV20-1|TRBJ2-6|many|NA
TGCAGTGCTAGAGATCAGCGCAACTCTGGGGCCAACGTCCTGACTTTC
CSARDQRNSGANVLTF
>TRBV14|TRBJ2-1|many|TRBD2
TGTGCCAGCAGCCTGGGACTCCATAGCGGGAGGAATGAGCAGTTCTTC
CASSLGLHSGRNEQFF
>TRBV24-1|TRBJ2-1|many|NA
TGTGCCACCAGTGATTTGCTGCAGGTCAATGAGCAGTTCTTC
CATSDLLQVNEQFF
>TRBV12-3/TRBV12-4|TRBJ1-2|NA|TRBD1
TGTGCCAGCAGTACAGGGGGGCCGAACTATGGCTACACCTTC
CASSTGGPNYGYTF
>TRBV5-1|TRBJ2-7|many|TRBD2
TGCGCCAGCAGCTACGGGACTAGCGTCTCCTACGAGCAGTACTTC
CASSYGTSVSYEQYF
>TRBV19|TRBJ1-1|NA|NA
TGTGCCAGTAGTTTCGGCAGGGTATTAACTGAAGCTTTCTTT
CASSFGRVLTEAFF
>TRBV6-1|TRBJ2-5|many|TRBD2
TGTGCCAGCAGTCAAAGGCAGGGGTATAGCGGGAGGGCAGAGACCCAGTACTTC
CASSQRQGYSGRAETQYF